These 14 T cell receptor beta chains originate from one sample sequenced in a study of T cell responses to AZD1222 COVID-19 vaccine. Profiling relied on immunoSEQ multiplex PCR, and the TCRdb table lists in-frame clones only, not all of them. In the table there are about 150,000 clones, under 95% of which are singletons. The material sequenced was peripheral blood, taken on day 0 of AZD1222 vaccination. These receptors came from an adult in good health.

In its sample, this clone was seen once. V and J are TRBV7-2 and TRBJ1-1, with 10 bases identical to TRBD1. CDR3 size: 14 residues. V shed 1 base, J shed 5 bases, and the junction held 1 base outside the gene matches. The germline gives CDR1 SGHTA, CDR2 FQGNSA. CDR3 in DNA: TGTGCCAGCAGCTTAGGACAGGGGGCAACTGAAGCTTTCTTT. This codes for CASSLGQGATEAFF.

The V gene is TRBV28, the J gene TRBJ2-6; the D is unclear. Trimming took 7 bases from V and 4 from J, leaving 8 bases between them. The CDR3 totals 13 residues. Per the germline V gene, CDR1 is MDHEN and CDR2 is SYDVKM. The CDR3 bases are TGTGCCAGCACCTTAGGGGGGGCCAACGTCCTGACTTTC. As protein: CASTLGGANVLTF.

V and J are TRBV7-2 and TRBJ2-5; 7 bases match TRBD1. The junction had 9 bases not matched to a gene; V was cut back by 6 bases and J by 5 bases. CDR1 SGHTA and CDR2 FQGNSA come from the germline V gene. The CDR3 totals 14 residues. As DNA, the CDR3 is TGTGCCAGCAGTCGAGACAGGGTCGGCGAGACCCAGTACTTC. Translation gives CASSRDRVGETQYF.

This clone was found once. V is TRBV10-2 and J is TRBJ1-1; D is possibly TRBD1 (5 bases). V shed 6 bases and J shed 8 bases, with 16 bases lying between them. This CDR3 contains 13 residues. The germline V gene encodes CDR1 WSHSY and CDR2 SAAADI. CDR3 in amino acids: CASRERGSGEAFF. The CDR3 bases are TGCGCCAGCAGAGAACGGGGGTCTGGGGAAGCTTTCTTT.

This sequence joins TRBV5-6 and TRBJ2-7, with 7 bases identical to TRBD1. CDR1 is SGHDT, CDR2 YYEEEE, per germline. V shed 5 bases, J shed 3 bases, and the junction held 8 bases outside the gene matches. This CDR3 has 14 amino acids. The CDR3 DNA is TGTGCCAGCAGATACCGGGACAGATACTACGAGCAGTACTTC. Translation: CASRYRDRYYEQYF.

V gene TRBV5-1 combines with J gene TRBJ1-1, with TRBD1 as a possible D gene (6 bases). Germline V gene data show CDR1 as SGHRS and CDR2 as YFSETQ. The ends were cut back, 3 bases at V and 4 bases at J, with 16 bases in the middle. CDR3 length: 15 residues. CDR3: CASSWDTGYRTEAFF. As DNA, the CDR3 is TGCGCCAGCAGCTGGGACACAGGGTACCGCACTGAAGCTTTCTTT.

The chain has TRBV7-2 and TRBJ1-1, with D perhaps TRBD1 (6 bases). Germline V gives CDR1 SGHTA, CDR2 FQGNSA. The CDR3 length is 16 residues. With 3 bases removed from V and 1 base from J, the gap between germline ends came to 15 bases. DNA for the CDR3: TGTGCCAGCAGCTTCCTCCCCAGGGGCGGGAACACTGAAGCTTTCTTT. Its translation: CASSFLPRGGNTEAFF.

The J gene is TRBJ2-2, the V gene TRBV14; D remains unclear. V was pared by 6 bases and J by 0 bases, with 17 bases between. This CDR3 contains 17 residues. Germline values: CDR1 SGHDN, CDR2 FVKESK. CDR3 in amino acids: CASSQTRQFPNTGELFF. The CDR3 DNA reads TGTGCCAGCAGTCAAACGCGACAATTCCCGAACACCGGGGAGCTGTTTTTT.

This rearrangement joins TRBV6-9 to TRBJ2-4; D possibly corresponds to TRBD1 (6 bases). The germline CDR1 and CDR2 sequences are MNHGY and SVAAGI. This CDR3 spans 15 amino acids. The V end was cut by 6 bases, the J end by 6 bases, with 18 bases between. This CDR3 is CASRPCRGPTNIQYF. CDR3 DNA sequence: TGTGCCAGCAGACCCTGCAGGGGCCCGACAAACATTCAGTACTTC.

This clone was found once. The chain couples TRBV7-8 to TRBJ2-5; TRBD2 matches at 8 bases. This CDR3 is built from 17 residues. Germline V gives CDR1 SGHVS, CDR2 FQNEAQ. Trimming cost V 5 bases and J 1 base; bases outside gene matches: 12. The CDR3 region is CASSESRGGPFQETQYF. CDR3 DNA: TGTGCCAGCAGCGAGAGCCGGGGGGGGCCGTTCCAAGAGACCCAGTACTTC.

The CDR3, as DNA: TGCGCCAGCAGCTTGTGGAGGTGGGACGAACAAACTGAAGCTTTCTTT. Its translation is CASSLWRWDEQTEAFF. The rearrangement uses TRBV5-1 and TRBJ1-1, with D possibly matching TRBD1 (5 bases). The CDR3 has 16 amino acids. V lost 1 base and J 5 bases, leaving 18 bases between the germline ends. CDR1 SGHRS and CDR2 YFSETQ come from the germline V gene. Together with reference TRBV5-1 and TRBJ1-1, the CDR3 gives the full variable domain: KAGVTQTPRYLIKTRGQQVTLSCSPISGHRSVSWYQQTPGQGLQFLFEYFSETQRNKGNFPGRFSGRQFSNSRSEMNVSTLELGDSALYLCASSLWRWDEQTEAFFGQGTRLTVV.

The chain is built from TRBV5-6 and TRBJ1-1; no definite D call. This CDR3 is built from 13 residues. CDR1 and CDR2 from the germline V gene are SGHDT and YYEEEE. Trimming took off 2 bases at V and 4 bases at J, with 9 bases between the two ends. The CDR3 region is CASSFGRATEAFF. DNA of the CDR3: TGTGCCAGCAGCTTTGGGAGGGCCACTGAAGCTTTCTTT.

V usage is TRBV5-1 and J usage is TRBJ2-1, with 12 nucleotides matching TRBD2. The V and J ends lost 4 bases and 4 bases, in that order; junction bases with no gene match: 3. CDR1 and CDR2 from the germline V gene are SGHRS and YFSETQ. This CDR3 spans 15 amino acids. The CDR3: CASSETSGGYNEQFF. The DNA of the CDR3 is TGCGCCAGCAGCGAGACTAGCGGGGGTTACAATGAGCAGTTCTTC.

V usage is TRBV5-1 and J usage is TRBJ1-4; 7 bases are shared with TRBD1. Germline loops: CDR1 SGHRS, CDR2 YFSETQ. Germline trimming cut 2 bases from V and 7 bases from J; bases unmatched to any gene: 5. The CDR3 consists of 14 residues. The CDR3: CASSFGTEAEKLFF. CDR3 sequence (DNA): TGCGCCAGCAGCTTCGGGACAGAGGCTGAAAAACTGTTTTTT.